The 25 T cell receptor beta chains presented below share a single source sample, sequenced in a study of radiation and T cells in renal cell carcinoma. Produced via immunoSEQ multiplex PCR; TCRdb's table is partial and in-frame only. The profile shows some 10,000 clones, 55% to 70% of them singletons. Treatment: treatment-naive control, cytoreductive nephrectomy. The sample in question was tumor tissue, obtained from a patient whose treatment was nephrectomy without radiotherapy. The receptors were sampled from a man between 60 and 75 years old with renal cell carcinoma.

V is TRBV7-9 and J is TRBJ2-5; D gene uncertain. V was clipped by 3 bases and J by 5 bases, with 13 bases between them. In germline, CDR1 is SEHNR, CDR2 FQNEAQ (reference sequence). The CDR3 contains 14 residues. The CDR3 DNA follows: TGTGCCAGCAGCTTGGGCGCGGCGACGGAGACCCAGTACTTC. Amino acid sequence: CASSLGAATETQYF.

The chain has TRBV4-1 and TRBJ2-3; D is unresolved. V lost 1 base and J 2 bases, leaving 10 bases between the germline ends. Germline CDR1 reads MGHRA; CDR2 reads YSYEKL. This CDR3 region has 15 residues. The CDR3 DNA is TGCGCCAGCAGCCAAGGGGTCGGCGACACAGATACGCAGTATTTT. Translating it yields CASSQGVGDTDTQYF.

The genes are TRBV7-9 and TRBJ2-1, with D possibly being TRBD1 (6 bases). Trimming pared 5 bases from V and 5 bases from J, leaving 22 bases between. CDR1 and CDR2 from the germline V gene are SEHNR and FQNEAQ (reference sequence). The CDR3 sequence is 17 residues long. The CDR3 sequence: CASSHRMRAGVDNEQFF. Here the CDR3 DNA reads TGTGCCAGCAGCCACCGGATGAGGGCAGGGGTCGACAATGAGCAGTTCTTC.

This clone was seen a handful of times. This chain connects TRBV7-8 to TRBJ2-7; TRBD2 agrees at 13 bases. J was trimmed by 6 bases and V by 4 bases; bases with no gene match: 18. Looked up from germline, CDR1 is SGHVS and CDR2 is FQNEAQ. This CDR3 is 19 amino acids long. The CDR3 protein is CASSSSGTSGIFTALEQYF. CDR3 nucleotides: TGTGCCAGCAGCTCTTCCGGGACTAGCGGGATCTTCACCGCCCTCGAGCAGTACTTC.

This clone turned up a few times. The chain has TRBV11-2 and TRBJ1-2, with 7 bases fitting TRBD1. Germline trimming cut 1 base from V and 8 bases from J; bases unmatched to any gene: 4. The CDR3 loop spans 13 amino acids. The germline gives CDR1 SGHAT, CDR2 FQNNGV. This chain's CDR3 is CASSLGQGYGYTF. The CDR3 nucleotides read TGTGCCAGCAGCTTAGGACAGGGCTACGGCTACACCTTC.

This chain uses TRBV11-2 with TRBJ2-3; D unresolved. The CDR3 has 12 amino acids. Germline V gives CDR1 SGHAT, CDR2 FQNNGV. The V end lost 4 bases, the J end lost 1 base, and 3 bases lay between the germline ends. CDR3 loop: CASSYRTDTQYF. CDR3 sequence (DNA): TGTGCCAGCAGCTACCGCACAGATACGCAGTATTTT. The whole variable domain, filled in from reference TRBV11-2 and TRBJ2-3, reads EAGVAQSPRYKIIEKRQSVAFWCNPISGHATLYWYQQILGQGPKLLIQFQNNGVVDDSQLPKDRFSAERLKGVDSTLKIQPAKLEDSAVYLCASSYRTDTQYFGPGTRLTVL.

V gene TRBV7-9 combines with J gene TRBJ1-1, with D unclear. Germline values: CDR1 SEHNR, CDR2 FQNEAQ (reference sequence). V was cut by 4 bases and J by 2 bases, with 11 bases left in between. This CDR3 is built from 14 residues. Here the CDR3 DNA reads TGTGCCAGCAGCTCTCCGACGGCTAACACTGAAGCTTTCTTT. Protein: CASSSPTANTEAFF.

The V call is TRBV5-1, the J call TRBJ2-1, with 9 bases aligning to TRBD1. The germline V gene encodes CDR1 SGHRS and CDR2 YFSETQ. The V and J ends lost 4 bases and 9 bases, in that order; junction bases with no gene match: 11. The CDR3 length is 15 residues. CDR3 DNA: TGCGCCAGCAGCCCGAGGACAGGGGAGGGCGGTGAGCAGTTCTTC. This translates into CASSPRTGEGGEQFF.

The V call is TRBV7-3, the J call TRBJ2-2; D is possibly TRBD2 (6 bases). This CDR3 is built from 17 residues. Germline V gene sequence: CDR1 SGHTA, CDR2 FQGTGA. V dropped 2 bases and J dropped 6 bases, with 19 bases sitting between them. DNA of the CDR3: TGTGCCAGCAGCTTACAGGGACTCCCCCAATCCTCCGGGGAGCTGTTTTTT. Translation: CASSLQGLPQSSGELFF.

This chain links TRBV5-6 with TRBJ1-2, with a weak D call TRBD1 (5 bases). The CDR3 covers 17 residues. Germline assignment: CDR1 SGHDT and CDR2 YYEEEE. V lost 0 bases and J lost 4, with 19 bases in between. The CDR3 DNA reads as TGTGCCAGCAGCTTGGGCGGGACTGCTCCTTTTGTCTATGGCTACACCTTC. The encoded protein is CASSLGGTAPFVYGYTF.

The V gene is TRBV10-3, the J gene TRBJ2-3, with 13 bases fitting TRBD2. J lost 6 bases, V lost 7 bases, and 10 bases had no gene match. This CDR3 contains 16 residues. Germline CDR1 reads ENHRY; CDR2 reads SYGVKD. The CDR3 loop is CAINARGLAGRDTQYF. DNA for the CDR3: TGTGCCATCAATGCTCGGGGACTAGCGGGAAGGGATACGCAGTATTTT.

The rearrangement joins TRBV10-2 to TRBJ2-7; D is uncertain. Looked up from germline, CDR1 is WSHSY and CDR2 is SAAADI. The CDR3 runs to 12 residues. The V gene lost 6 bases and the J gene lost 1 base, with 7 bases spanning the gap. The CDR3 bases are TGCGCCAGCAGGGCCGATTCCTACGAGCAGTACTTC. Protein sequence: CASRADSYEQYF.

The V call is TRBV7-7, the J call TRBJ2-5; maybe TRBD2 (5 bases). V was shortened by 5 bases and J by 0 bases, with 13 bases between the two germline ends. CDR1 is SSHAT and CDR2 is FNYEAQ in the germline V gene (reference sequence). This CDR3 has 15 residues. DNA of the CDR3: TGTGCCAGCAGCCCCGGCGGGTTGTACCAAGAGACCCAGTACTTC. Translating gives CASSPGGLYQETQYF.

The J gene is TRBJ2-1, the V gene TRBV6-4; 9 nucleotides match TRBD1. J was trimmed by 7 bases and V by 6 bases; bases with no gene match: 10. From germline, CDR1 is MRHNA and CDR2 SNTAGT. The CDR3 runs 15 residues. The CDR3 here is CASSRQGGPGNEQFF. The DNA for the CDR3 is TGTGCCAGCAGCCGACAGGGGGGGCCGGGTAATGAGCAGTTCTTC.

The rearrangement links TRBV7-2 to TRBJ2-5; 11 bases map to TRBD2. CDR1 SGHTA and CDR2 FQGNSA come from the germline V gene. V lost 3 bases and J lost 5; bases outside the gene matches: 11. There are 17 residues in the CDR3. CDR3 DNA sequence: TGTGCCAGCAGCTTTCGGGCGCCGACTAGCGGGATGGAGACCCAGTACTTC. The encoded protein is CASSFRAPTSGMETQYF.

V gene TRBV10-3 combines with J gene TRBJ2-3; 16 nucleotides align to TRBD2. CDR3 length: 17 amino acids. The ends lost 4 bases at V and 3 bases at J; junction bases unmatched: 4. Germline-derived CDR1 and CDR2 are ENHRY and SYGVKD. The CDR3 sequence: CAISGGLAGGGTDTQYF. The CDR3 DNA sequence: TGTGCCATCAGTGGGGGACTAGCGGGAGGGGGAACAGATACGCAGTATTTT.

In its sample, this clone was seen once. The chain combines TRBV30 with TRBJ1-1, with D possibly matching TRBD1 (6 bases). V shed 0 bases and J shed 3 bases, with 11 bases lying between them. CDR1 and CDR2 from the germline V gene are GTSNPN and SVGIG (reference sequence). CDR3 length equals 14 residues. This CDR3 is CAWSVGGADTEAFF. Here the CDR3 DNA reads TGTGCCTGGAGTGTCGGGGGGGCGGACACTGAAGCTTTCTTT.

This clone turned up a few times. The rearrangement uses TRBV5-4 and TRBJ2-7, with D uncertain. Germline V gives CDR1 SGHNT, CDR2 YYREEE (reference sequence). There are 14 residues in the CDR3. The V end was cut by 4 bases, the J end by 5 bases, with 16 bases between. The CDR3 DNA follows: TGTGCCAGCAGCCCGATGCTCTTTTTAAACGAGCAGTACTTC. The encoded protein is CASSPMLFLNEQYF. Full variable domain (missing parts from reference TRBV5-4 and TRBJ2-7): ETGVTQSPTHLIKTRGQQVTLRCSSQSGHNTVSWYQQALGQGPQFIFQYYREEENGRGNFPPRFSGLQFPNYSSELNVNALELDDSALYLCASSPMLFLNEQYFGPGTRLTVT.

Details on this clone: One end of the junction does not line up with germline, which may come from a read error. The chain uses TRBV5-4 and TRBJ2-7, with 9 bases aligning to TRBD1. Germline loops: CDR1 SGHNT, CDR2 YYREEE (reference sequence). The CDR3 totals 14 residues. CDR3 in amino acids: CASSAGTGSYEQYF. Here the CDR3 DNA reads TGCGCCAGCAGCGCCGGGACAGGGTCCTACGAGCAGTACTTC.

The gene calls are TRBV27 and TRBJ1-1; D may be TRBD1 (5 bases). From germline, CDR1 is MNHEY and CDR2 SMNVEV (reference sequence). This CDR3 contains 15 residues. V was clipped by 6 bases and J by 11 bases, with 25 bases between them. The CDR3 DNA reads as TGTGCCAGCAGATTCGACGGGACTACAGCCCTTGGGGCTTTCTTT. This sequence encodes CASRFDGTTALGAFF.

The V call is TRBV19, the J call TRBJ1-5, with 11 bases that match TRBD1. V trimming: 5 bases; J trimming: 7 bases; junction bases outside the gene matches: 7. Germline V CDR1 and CDR2: LNHDA, SQIVND (reference sequence). This CDR3 contains 15 residues. The CDR3 region has the DNA TGTGCCAGTAGTCCTTCCGGGACAGGGGGACAGCCCCAGCATTTT. Amino acid sequence: CASSPSGTGGQPQHF. Supplemented by reference TRBV19 and TRBJ1-5, the full variable domain reads DGGITQSPKYLFRKEGQNVTLSCEQNLNHDAMYWYRQDPGQGLRLIYYSQIVNDFQKGDIAEGYSVSREKKESFPLTVTSAQKNPTAFYLCASSPSGTGGQPQHFGDGTRLSIL.

This chain connects TRBV7-9 to TRBJ2-5; 11 nucleotides align to TRBD2. The CDR3 has 16 amino acids. Germline V gene data show CDR1 as SEHNR and CDR2 as FQNEAQ (reference sequence). The ends lost 2 bases at V and 2 bases at J; junction bases unmatched: 4. This CDR3 reads CASSLPTSGGQETQYF. The CDR3 bases are TGTGCCAGCAGCTTACCCACTAGCGGGGGACAAGAGACCCAGTACTTC.

This clone was found a few times. The chain combines TRBV11-2 with TRBJ1-2; D is unresolved. V was shortened by 4 bases and J by 0 bases, with 9 bases between the two germline ends. The germline V gene has CDR1 SGHAT and CDR2 FQNNGV. The CDR3 consists of 14 residues. This CDR3 is CASSWGTTNYGYTF. As DNA, the CDR3 is TGTGCCAGCAGCTGGGGTACAACTAACTATGGCTACACCTTC.

The chain uses TRBV4-1 and TRBJ1-1; D may be TRBD1 (5 bases). The CDR3 length is 15 residues. Germline V gene sequence: CDR1 MGHRA, CDR2 YSYEKL. V lost 0 bases and J lost 5, with 13 bases in between. CDR3 sequence: CASSQELAGRTEAFF. The CDR3 DNA is TGCGCCAGCAGCCAAGAATTGGCAGGGCGGACTGAAGCTTTCTTT.

This clone has only a few counts. V usage is TRBV19 and J usage is TRBJ1-2; TRBD1 matches 9 bases. The germline gives CDR1 LNHDA, CDR2 SQIVND (reference sequence). The CDR3 loop spans 16 amino acids. With 1 base clipped from V and 5 bases from J, the junction kept 8 bases outside the gene matches. The CDR3 spells CASSIAGTGGRYGYTF. The CDR3 region has the DNA TGTGCCAGTAGTATAGCTGGTACAGGGGGCAGATATGGCTACACCTTC.